The sequence of this TCR beta chain was determined in a study of T cell clonotyping in hematopoietic cell transplantation. Germline CDR1 reads MNHNY; CDR2 reads SVGAGI (reference sequence). The V and J ends lost 2 bases and 3 bases, in that order; junction bases with no gene match: 5. The CDR3 contains 15 residues. Clones were read by immunoSEQ multiplex PCR, and TCRdb kept only the in-frame ones, dropping some. The table shows about 36,000 clones, with around 90% occurring only once. The V gene is TRBV6-6, the J gene TRBJ2-7; 9 bases align to TRBD1. Input material: peripheral blood mononuclear cells. The source of this sequence is a woman aged 40 to 49 in good health. Some clones in this sample may be carry-over from other donors' samples. The CDR3 DNA reads as TGTGCCAGCAGTTACCCAGGACAGGGGAACTACGAGCAGTACTTC. Its translation is CASSYPGQGNYEQYF.